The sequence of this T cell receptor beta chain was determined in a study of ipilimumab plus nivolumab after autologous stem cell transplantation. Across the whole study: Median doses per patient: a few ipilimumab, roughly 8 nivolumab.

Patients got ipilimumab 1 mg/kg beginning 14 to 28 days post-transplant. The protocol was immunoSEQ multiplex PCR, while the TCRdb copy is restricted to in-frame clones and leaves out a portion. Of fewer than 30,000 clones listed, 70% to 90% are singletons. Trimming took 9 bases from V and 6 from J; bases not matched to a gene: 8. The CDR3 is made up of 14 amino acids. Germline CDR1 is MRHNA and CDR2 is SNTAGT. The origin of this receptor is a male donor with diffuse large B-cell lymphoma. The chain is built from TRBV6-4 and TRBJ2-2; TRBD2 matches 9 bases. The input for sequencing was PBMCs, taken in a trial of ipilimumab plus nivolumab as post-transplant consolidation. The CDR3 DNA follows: TGTGCCAGAAAGCGGGGGGTTTCCCCCGGGGAGCTGTTTTTT. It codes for CARKRGVSPGELFF.